The rows below give T cell receptor beta chains drawn from one sample of a study of response to subunit inactivated influenza vaccine. TCRdb itself ran the RT-PCR reads through MiXCR, one entry per CDR3 protein. Of hundreds of thousands of distinct CDR3 sequences listed, less than 20% are singletons. This specimen was PBMCs from blood, taken around 5 days after vaccination. Every receptor here comes from a man between 45 and 60 years old who received an inactivated influenza vaccine. CDR3s include the opening cysteine and the closing phenylalanine or tryptophan. The D gene is left open where the match is weak. Clone sizes are given selectively: once, few, many, or a class where the clone is expanded.

V gene	J gene	D gene	clone size	CDR3 DNA	CDR3 protein
TRBV5-1	TRBJ2-7	-	many	TGCGCCAGCAGCTTCTCAAGCTCCTACGAGCAGTACTTC	CASSFSSSYEQYF
TRBV10-3	TRBJ2-5	-	few	TGTGCCATCAGTGAGTCACGAGGGGTCGGAGAGACCCAGTACTTC	CAISESRGVGETQYF
TRBV6-1	TRBJ2-5	TRBD2	-	TGTGCCAGCAGCTCTTACGGACTAGCGGGGGGGAACCCAATGAGGGCCCAGTACTTC	CASSSYGLAGGNPMRAQYF
TRBV7-9	TRBJ1-6	TRBD1	few	TGTGCCAGCAGCCGGGACAGGGTACCGAGTTCACCCCTCCACTTT	CASSRDRVPSSPLHF
TRBV20-1	TRBJ2-1	TRBD2	few	TGCAGTGCAAGAGGGGGGATCAAAGCGGGAGCGTTCGCCCATGAGCAGTTCTTC	CSARGGIKAGAFAHEQFF
TRBV20-1	TRBJ2-4	TRBD1	-	TGCAGTGCCGCGACAGGGGCAGGGGCCAAAAACATTCAGTACTTC	CSAATGAGAKNIQYF
TRBV6-1	TRBJ2-7	TRBD1	-	TGTGCCAGCAGCCGCTCCTCTCCGACAGGGGGCTCCTACGAGCAGTACTTC	CASSRSSPTGGSYEQYF
TRBV11-2	TRBJ2-1	-	few	TGTGCCAGCAGCAGAAACCGACAGGCTAGCTCCTACAATGAGCAGTTCTTC	CASSRNRQASSYNEQFF
TRBV4-1	TRBJ1-5	-	-	TGCGCCAGCAGCCAAGATCATGGCAATCAGCCCCAGCATTTT	CASSQDHGNQPQHF
TRBV29-1	TRBJ2-7	-	many	TGCAGCGTTGAAGATCGGGGCCGCATTATCTTC	CSVEDRGRIIF
TRBV29-1	TRBJ1-4	TRBD1	few	TGCAGCGTTGAAAAGACAGGGGTCGGTGAAAAACTGTTTTTT	CSVEKTGVGEKLFF
TRBV7-9	TRBJ2-1	TRBD2	-	TGTGCCAGCAGCTTAAGATCGGGACTAGCGGGAATCAATGAGCAGTTCTTC	CASSLRSGLAGINEQFF
TRBV9	TRBJ2-2	-	-	TGTGCCAGCAGCGTTGGAATTCGGACCCCCCGGGGGAACACCGGGGAGCTGTTTTTT	CASSVGIRTPRGNTGELFF
TRBV4-3	TRBJ2-2	-	-	TGCGCCAGCAGCCAAGGGGAGGGAACAGGGCGCTACACCGGGGAGCTGTTTTTT	CASSQGEGTGRYTGELFF
TRBV20-1	TRBJ2-3	-	-	TGCAGTGCTAGAGATCGCCTAATCACAGATACGCAGTATTTT	CSARDRLITDTQYF
TRBV28	TRBJ2-3	-	-	TGTGCCAGCAGTTTTCCTCTCTCCCAGGAAGATACGCAGTATTTT	CASSFPLSQEDTQYF
TRBV7-9	TRBJ1-4	TRBD1	-	TGTGCCAGCAGCCGGGACAGGAACGAAAAACTGTTTTTT	CASSRDRNEKLFF
TRBV7-8	TRBJ2-7	-	few	TGTGCCAGCAGCCCCTCCCACGGAACCTACGAGCAGTACTTC	CASSPSHGTYEQYF
TRBV7-2	TRBJ2-4	-	many	TGTGCCAGCAGCTTCAGTACAGGGAGGAACATTCAGTACTTC	CASSFSTGRNIQYF
TRBV6-2/TRBV6-3	TRBJ2-1	TRBD2	-	TGTGCCAGCAGACGTCCGGCTAGCGGGGCCTACAATGAGCAGTTCTTC	CASRRPASGAYNEQFF
TRBV4-3	TRBJ2-5	-	-	TGCGCCAGCAGCCAGGGGGAAGAGACCCAGTACTTC	CASSQGEETQYF
TRBV10-3	TRBJ2-5	TRBD1	-	TGTGCCATCAGCTTGGGACAGGGAGAGACCCAGTACTTC	CAISLGQGETQYF
TRBV7-2	TRBJ2-7	-	-	TGTGCCAGCAGCTTAGATTACGGGGGCTCCTACGAGCAGTACTTC	CASSLDYGGSYEQYF
TRBV7-7	TRBJ2-1	-	-	TGTGCCAGCAGTCCCGGGGAGTCCCACTACAATGAGCAGTTCTTC	CASSPGESHYNEQFF
TRBV30	TRBJ1-1	-	-	TGTGCCTGGAGTGTACCCCAGGTCACTGAAGCTTTCTTT	CAWSVPQVTEAFF
TRBV10-3	TRBJ2-7	TRBD1	few	TGTGCCACCCTCAGGGGGCGAGGCGACTACGAGCAGTACTTC	CATLRGRGDYEQYF
TRBV12-3/TRBV12-4	TRBJ2-2	-	-	TGTGCCAGCAGTTTAGCCGGTAGCAGGGTCGGCGGGGAGCTGTTTTTT	CASSLAGSRVGGELFF
TRBV9	TRBJ2-1	-	many	TGTGCCAGCAGCGTAAGGGGGGACTACAATGAGCAGTTCTTC	CASSVRGDYNEQFF
TRBV5-1	TRBJ1-3	-	few	TGCGCCAGCAAGACGCAGGGTGGAATCTCTGGAAACACCATATATTTT	CASKTQGGISGNTIYF
TRBV12-3/TRBV12-4	TRBJ1-6	-	-	TGTGCCAGCAGACTAGGCTATTCACCCCTCCACTTT	CASRLGYSPLHF
TRBV20-1	TRBJ1-2	-	few	TGCAGTGCTACAGCGGGGGGAAATGGCTACACCTTC	CSATAGGNGYTF
TRBV9	TRBJ2-7	-	many	TGTGCCAGCAGCGTAACCTATGACGGAAGCTACGAGCAGTACTTC	CASSVTYDGSYEQYF
TRBV28	TRBJ1-6	-	few	TGTGCCAGCAGTGACCAGACCCCAGGTACCCTCCACTTT	CASSDQTPGTLHF
TRBV5-6	TRBJ2-3	-	-	TGTGCCAGCAGCTTCGGGACTCCACCTAGCACAGATACGCAGTATTTT	CASSFGTPPSTDTQYF
TRBV7-6	TRBJ2-1	TRBD2	few	TGTGCCAGCAGCCCCCGGTCGGGTAGCGGGAGGAGTAATGAGCAGTTCTTC	CASSPRSGSGRSNEQFF
TRBV7-6	TRBJ2-5	-	-	TGTGCCAGCAGCCACGACGATGAAGAGACCCAGTACTTC	CASSHDDEETQYF
TRBV11-2	TRBJ2-1	-	-	TGTGCCAGCAGCCTCAGTCCAGGGAGAGATGAGCAGTTCTTC	CASSLSPGRDEQFF
TRBV7-2	TRBJ2-5	-	once	TGTGCCAGCAGCCCAGTAGGTTACCGGCAAGAGACCCAGTACTTC	CASSPVGYRQETQYF
TRBV20-1	TRBJ2-1	TRBD2	-	TGCAGTGCCCCGCCCTCTAGCGGAAACTCCTACAATGAGCAGTTCTTC	CSAPPSSGNSYNEQFF
TRBV4-2	TRBJ2-5	-	few	TGTGCCAGCAGCCAAGAGACTGCGCGGTACAGGGAGAGAGAGACCCAGTACTTC	CASSQETARYRERETQYF